Shown below are 9 T cell receptor beta chains from a single sample sequenced in a study of shared clonotypes between healthy human individuals (dated by TCRdb to the early 2020s). Library preparation employed the immunoSEQ multiplex PCR assay. The clones in this table, taken by TCRdb from immuneACCESS, are in-frame only. Not every clone is retained; where verified, under half of the shortfall comes from an unresolved V gene, and the cause of the rest is unknown. Within this sample are 2 million to 3 million clones, with over 85% of them counted one time only. Approximately 0.37% of the sample belongs to the ten largest clones. Sequencing was done on a sample of naive CD4+ T cells from PBMCs. This specimen's cell subset or site label, interpreted: CD45RA+ positively selected. The receptor source for this set is a man between 18 and 29 years old in good health. Some clones in this sample may be carry-over from other donors' samples.

This chain uses TRBV5-1 with TRBJ2-5, with 10 bases lining up with TRBD1. The V gene's germline CDR1 is SGHRS and CDR2 YFSETQ. V was clipped by 0 bases and J by 3 bases; unmatched bases: 2. The CDR3 consists of 15 residues. In DNA, the CDR3 is TGCGCCAGCAGCTTGGGGGGACAGGGGAAAGAGACCCAGTACTTC. Amino acids: CASSLGGQGKETQYF.

This rearrangement joins TRBV11-2 to TRBJ2-1, with 7 bases lining up with TRBD1. The junction had 5 bases not matched to a gene; V was cut back by 3 bases and J by 6 bases. This CDR3 contains 14 residues. Per germline, CDR1 SGHAT and CDR2 FQNNGV. The CDR3 loop is CASSFSTGINEQFF. The CDR3 DNA is TGTGCCAGCAGCTTCTCGACAGGGATCAATGAGCAGTTCTTC.

This chain joins TRBV28 and TRBJ1-1; weak D call: TRBD1 (6 bases). Trimming took 5 bases from V and 1 from J, leaving 17 bases between them. The germline V gene has CDR1 MDHEN and CDR2 SYDVKM. The CDR3 sequence is 16 residues long. The DNA for the CDR3 is TGTGCCAGCAGTCGATTCCAGGACAGCCGGAACACTGAAGCTTTCTTT. Its protein is CASSRFQDSRNTEAFF.

The chain recombines TRBV6-5 with TRBJ1-1, with 9 bases identical to TRBD1. The CDR3 covers 16 residues. With V trimmed by 2 bases and J by 0 bases, 4 bases remained unmatched. Germline CDR1 MNHEY, CDR2 SVGAGI. The CDR3 coding sequence is TGTGCCAGCAGTTACGGGGGGACAGGGTTGAACACTGAAGCTTTCTTT. Translated, it gives CASSYGGTGLNTEAFF.

The V gene is TRBV7-3, the J gene TRBJ2-7; D is undetermined. V dropped 4 bases and J dropped 7 bases, with 14 bases sitting between them. CDR1 SGHTA and CDR2 FQGTGA come from the germline V gene. The length of the CDR3 is 13 residues. The DNA of the CDR3 is TGTGCCAGCAGCTCCGGTCTGGGTTTAGAGCAGTACTTC. Its translation is CASSSGLGLEQYF.

J is TRBJ1-1 and V is TRBV5-1; 7 bases line up with TRBD1. The CDR3 consists of 15 residues. The V segment lost 4 bases and the J segment 2 bases; nucleotides outside the gene matches: 8. Germline V lookup: CDR1 SGHRS, CDR2 YFSETQ. The CDR3 spells CASSILGQTNTEAFF. The CDR3 nucleotides read TGCGCCAGCAGCATCCTGGGACAGACTAACACTGAAGCTTTCTTT. Drawing the rest from reference TRBV5-1 and TRBJ1-1, the complete variable domain is KAGVTQTPRYLIKTRGQQVTLSCSPISGHRSVSWYQQTPGQGLQFLFEYFSETQRNKGNFPGRFSGRQFSNSRSEMNVSTLELGDSALYLCASSILGQTNTEAFFGQGTRLTVV.

This chain links TRBV7-3 with TRBJ1-1, with 7 positions matching TRBD1. The length of the CDR3 is 15 residues. Unmatched junction bases numbered 9, after V lost 5 bases and J lost 3 bases. Per germline, CDR1 SGHTA and CDR2 FQGTGA. CDR3 nucleotide sequence: TGTGCCAGCAGCCAGGGGGGTCTGGGAGACACTGAAGCTTTCTTT. Its translation: CASSQGGLGDTEAFF.

For this clone: Additional DNA sequences in this sample encode the identical CDR3. The rearrangement uses TRBV7-2 and TRBJ2-7; D is ambiguous. The germline V and J ends were trimmed by 1 base and 0 bases, with 4 bases remaining between them. Germline values: CDR1 SGHTA, CDR2 FQGNSA. The CDR3 length is 13 residues. The chain's CDR3 is CASSLDPSYEQYF. The CDR3 nucleotides are TGTGCCAGCAGCTTAGACCCCTCCTACGAGCAGTACTTC.

The chain combines TRBV7-2 with TRBJ2-7; D unresolved. The CDR3 loop spans 12 amino acids. V lost 5 bases and J lost 3, with 8 bases in between. Germline V gene data show CDR1 as SGHTA and CDR2 as FQGNSA. CDR3 protein: CASSPAGYEQYF. The DNA for the CDR3 is TGTGCCAGCAGCCCAGCCGGCTACGAGCAGTACTTC.